The clone carrying this T cell receptor (beta chain) was counted between two and nine times. Produced via immunoSEQ multiplex PCR; TCRdb's table is partial and in-frame only. The data contain about 140,000 clones, almost 90% of them singletons. The sample belongs to a study of control samples from healthy donors and cancer patients. Per germline, CDR1 SGHNT and CDR2 YYREEE (reference sequence). V lost 4 bases, J lost 0 bases, and 4 bases stayed unmatched. The CDR3 is made up of 15 amino acids. This TCR was recovered from a man aged 18 to 29 in good health. The material sequenced was blood. The chain carries TRBV5-4 and TRBJ1-2; TRBD1 aligns across 9 bases. CDR3 DNA: TGTGCCAGCAGCCAGAGACAGGGGGCTAACTATGGCTACACCTTC. Amino acids: CASSQRQGANYGYTF.